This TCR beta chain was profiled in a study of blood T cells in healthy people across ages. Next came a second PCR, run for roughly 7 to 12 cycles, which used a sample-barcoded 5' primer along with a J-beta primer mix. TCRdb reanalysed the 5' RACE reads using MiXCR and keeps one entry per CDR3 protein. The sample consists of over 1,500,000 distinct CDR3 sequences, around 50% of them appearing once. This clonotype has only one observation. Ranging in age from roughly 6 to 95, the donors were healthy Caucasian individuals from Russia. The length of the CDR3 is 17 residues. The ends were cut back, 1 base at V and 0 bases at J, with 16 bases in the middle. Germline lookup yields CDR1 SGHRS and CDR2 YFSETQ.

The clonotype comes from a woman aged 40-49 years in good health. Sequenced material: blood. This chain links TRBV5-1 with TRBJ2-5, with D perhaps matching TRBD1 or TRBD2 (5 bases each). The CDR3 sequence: CASSLSPGRRYQETQYF. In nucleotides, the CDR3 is TGCGCCAGCAGCTTGAGCCCGGGACGCAGGTACCAAGAGACCCAGTACTTC.